Listed below are T cell receptor beta chains from one sample, sequenced in a study of T cell responses to AZD1222 COVID-19 vaccine. Clones were read by immunoSEQ multiplex PCR, and TCRdb kept only the in-frame ones, dropping some. The sample lists over 150,000 clones; almost 90% were seen once. This specimen consisted of peripheral blood, obtained 28 days after the second AZD1222 dose. The receptor set was obtained from an adult who received the AZD1222 COVID-19 vaccine. The CDR3 runs from the conserved cysteine through the conserved F or W. The D gene is left open where the match is weak. Size tells how often a clone was seen (once, few, many) or the class of an expanded clone, and some rows leave it out.

NA	TRBJ1-2	TRBV2	TRBD1	CASSGGDSGLLTF	TGTGCCAGCAGTGGGGGGGACAGCGGGCTTTTGACCTTC
NA	TRBJ2-2	TRBV2	NA	CASSPYGTGATGELFF	TGTGCCAGCAGCCCATATGGGACGGGGGCCACCGGGGAGCTGTTTTTT
NA	TRBJ2-2	TRBV27	NA	CASSLSGRYTGELFF	TGTGCCAGCAGTTTAAGTGGGAGATACACCGGGGAGCTGTTTTTT
NA	TRBJ2-1	TRBV6-5	TRBD1	CASRDRASSYNEQFF	TGTGCCAGCAGGGACAGGGCAAGCTCCTACAATGAGCAGTTCTTC
NA	TRBJ2-3	TRBV2	TRBD1	CASSGDRDGTDTQYF	TGTGCCAGCAGTGGGGACAGGGATGGCACAGATACGCAGTATTTT
NA	TRBJ2-1	TRBV29-1	NA	CSVPSYNEQFF	TGCAGCGTTCCTTCCTACAATGAGCAGTTCTTC
NA	TRBJ1-3	TRBV19	NA	CASSTLLTGDSGNTIYF	TGTGCCAGTAGTACACTATTGACAGGCGACTCTGGAAACACCATATATTTT
NA	TRBJ1-1	TRBV5-1	NA	CASSPDTINTEAFF	TGCGCCAGCAGTCCCGACACAATAAACACTGAAGCTTTCTTT
NA	TRBJ1-1	TRBV6-6	NA	CASWTEGRTEAFF	TGTGCCAGCTGGACAGAAGGTAGGACTGAAGCTTTCTTT
NA	TRBJ2-2	TRBV2	NA	CASRVRTGELFF	TGTGCCAGCAGGGTCCGGACCGGGGAGCTGTTTTTT
NA	TRBJ1-3	TRBV28	NA	CASSLRAATGNTIYF	TGTGCCAGCAGTTTGAGGGCAGCTACTGGAAACACCATATATTTT
NA	TRBJ2-7	TRBV5-6	NA	CASSPGDRYEQYF	TGTGCCAGCAGCCCAGGAGACAGATACGAGCAGTACTTC
NA	TRBJ1-1	TRBV5-1	NA	CASSLAGTDNTEAFF	TGCGCCAGCAGCTTGGCCGGGACGGACAACACTGAAGCTTTCTTT
once	TRBJ1-2	TRBV5-1	NA	CASGGEGPLYGYTF	TGCGCCAGCGGCGGGGAGGGGCCTTTATATGGCTACACCTTC
NA	TRBJ1-6	TRBV5-1	NA	CASSFEGSYYNSPLHF	TGCGCCAGCAGCTTTGAAGGGTCCTATTATAATTCACCCCTCCACTTT
once	TRBJ1-2	TRBV10-3	TRBD1	CATSSGGGYGYTF	TGTGCCACGTCCTCAGGGGGCGGCTATGGCTACACCTTC
few	TRBJ2-2	TRBV4-3	TRBD2	CASSREAGGDTGELFF	TGCGCCAGCAGCCGAGAAGCGGGGGGGGACACCGGGGAGCTGTTTTTT
NA	TRBJ2-5	TRBV4-1	TRBD2	CASSQAGGPETQYF	TGCGCCAGCAGCCAAGCGGGGGGGCCGGAGACCCAGTACTTC
NA	TRBJ1-1	TRBV6-6	NA	CASSYGADREAFF	TGTGCCAGCAGTTACGGGGCAGACCGAGAAGCTTTCTTT
NA	TRBJ1-6	TRBV30	TRBD1	CAWKLTGVGISPLHF	TGTGCCTGGAAACTGACAGGGGTTGGAATTTCACCCCTCCACTTT
NA	TRBJ1-6	TRBV7-8	NA	CASSLAAGPLHF	TGTGCCAGCAGCTTAGCGGCGGGACCTCTCCACTTT
few	TRBJ2-2	TRBV11-3	NA	CASSFSGGELFF	TGTGCCAGCAGCTTTTCTGGGGGGGAGCTGTTTTTT
NA	TRBJ1-5	TRBV7-2	TRBD1	CASSLGDRGDQPQHF	TGTGCCAGCAGCTTAGGGGACAGGGGAGATCAGCCCCAGCATTTT
NA	TRBJ2-7	TRBV3-1/TRBV3-2	TRBD1	CASSLQGPTSYEQYF	TGTGCCAGCAGTTTACAGGGGCCTACTTCCTACGAGCAGTACTTC
NA	TRBJ1-4	TRBV29-1	TRBD1	CSVPGQGVSEKLFF	TGCAGCGTTCCCGGACAGGGGGTGTCGGAAAAACTGTTTTTT
NA	TRBJ2-5	TRBV2	NA	CASSEAGAEVTQYF	TGTGCCAGCAGTGAAGCTGGGGCTGAAGTGACCCAGTACTTC
NA	TRBJ2-3	TRBV19	NA	CASAMGGSGTDTQYF	TGTGCCAGCGCTATGGGGGGTAGCGGAACAGATACGCAGTATTTT
NA	TRBJ2-7	TRBV7-3	NA	CASSPRAGQNYEQYF	TGTGCCAGCAGCCCCCGGGCAGGTCAGAACTACGAGCAGTACTTC
NA	TRBJ2-7	TRBV6-2/TRBV6-3	NA	CASSYSGRSVYYEQYF	TGTGCCAGCAGTTACTCTGGGCGTTCGGTTTACTACGAGCAGTACTTC
NA	TRBJ2-3	TRBV7-3	TRBD2	CASSLQAGPITDTQYF	TGTGCCAGCAGCTTACAAGCGGGGCCTATCACAGATACGCAGTATTTT
NA	TRBJ1-5	TRBV6-5	TRBD1	CASGRTGLNQPQHF	TGTGCCAGCGGGCGGACAGGCCTCAATCAGCCCCAGCATTTT
NA	TRBJ1-4	TRBV5-1	TRBD1	CASSPQGAGEKLFF	TGCGCCAGCAGCCCACAGGGGGCCGGGGAAAAACTGTTTTTT
NA	TRBJ1-3	TRBV6-1	NA	CASSEVARQDSGNTIYF	TGTGCCAGCAGTGAAGTCGCCCGACAGGACTCTGGAAACACCATATATTTT
NA	TRBJ2-7	TRBV30	NA	CAWIFPGLGSYEQYF	TGTGCCTGGATTTTCCCCGGTTTGGGCTCCTACGAGCAGTACTTC
NA	TRBJ1-2	TRBV27	NA	CASSWSPDRSYGYTF	TGTGCCAGCAGTTGGAGCCCCGACAGAAGCTATGGCTACACCTTC
NA	TRBJ2-7	TRBV6-1	NA	CASSETWGYEQYF	TGTGCCAGCAGTGAAACTTGGGGGTACGAGCAGTACTTC
NA	TRBJ2-7	TRBV28	NA	CASSLSHSYEQYF	TGTGCCAGCAGTTTAAGTCACAGCTACGAGCAGTACTTC
once	TRBJ1-2	TRBV19	TRBD1	CASSMGTDYGYTF	TGTGCCAGTAGTATGGGGACAGACTATGGCTACACCTTC
NA	TRBJ1-6	TRBV7-8	TRBD1	CASSPRTGGSYNSPLHF	TGTGCCAGCAGCCCGAGGACAGGGGGTTCCTATAATTCACCCCTCCACTTT
NA	TRBJ1-6	TRBV6-5	NA	CASSNVNSPLHF	TGTGCCAGCAGCAACGTTAATTCACCCCTCCACTTT
NA	TRBJ1-1	TRBV19	NA	CASSIAENTEAFF	TGTGCCAGTAGTATAGCCGAGAACACTGAAGCTTTCTTT
NA	TRBJ1-6	TRBV5-1	NA	CASSLEGTGSPLHF	TGCGCCAGCAGCTTGGAAGGAACGGGTTCACCCCTCCACTTT
NA	TRBJ2-5	TRBV5-4	NA	CASSLATTLKETQYF	TGTGCCAGCAGCTTGGCCACTACACTCAAAGAGACCCAGTACTTC
NA	TRBJ1-6	TRBV10-3	TRBD1	CASRDSPDSSPLHF	TGTGCCAGCCGGGACAGTCCAGACTCTTCACCCCTCCACTTT
once	TRBJ1-2	TRBV5-1	NA	CASSLGGRPEDQYGYTF	TGCGCCAGCAGCTTGGGAGGGAGGCCCGAGGATCAGTATGGCTACACCTTC
NA	TRBJ1-1	TRBV6-5	NA	CASSYDLNTEAFF	TGTGCCAGCAGTTACGATCTGAACACTGAAGCTTTCTTT
NA	TRBJ1-5	TRBV5-1	NA	CASSLSVGQVGQPQHF	TGCGCCAGCAGCTTGTCGGTGGGGCAAGTCGGTCAGCCCCAGCATTTT
NA	TRBJ1-5	TRBV7-9	NA	CASSLAGQPQHF	TGTGCCAGCAGCTTAGCCGGTCAGCCCCAGCATTTT
once	TRBJ1-6	TRBV6-1	TRBD1	CASSEAGQGNSPLHF	TGTGCCAGCAGTGAAGCGGGACAGGGAAATTCACCCCTCCACTTT
NA	TRBJ2-1	TRBV7-2	TRBD2	CASSHGTSSYNEQFF	TGTGCCAGCAGCCACGGGACTAGCTCCTACAATGAGCAGTTCTTC
once	TRBJ1-2	TRBV13	NA	CASSPSGGPDYGYTF	TGTGCCAGCAGCCCCTCGGGGGGACCCGACTATGGCTACACCTTC
NA	TRBJ1-2	TRBV19	TRBD1	CASSINTGGYGYTF	TGTGCCAGTAGTATAAATACAGGGGGGTATGGCTACACCTTC
NA	TRBJ2-5	TRBV3-1/TRBV3-2	NA	CASSRYRGNQETQYF	TGTGCCAGCAGCCGCTACCGGGGGAACCAAGAGACCCAGTACTTC
NA	TRBJ1-2	TRBV3-1/TRBV3-2	NA	CASSQAPASNYGYTF	TGTGCCAGCAGCCAAGCGCCGGCATCTAACTATGGCTACACCTTC